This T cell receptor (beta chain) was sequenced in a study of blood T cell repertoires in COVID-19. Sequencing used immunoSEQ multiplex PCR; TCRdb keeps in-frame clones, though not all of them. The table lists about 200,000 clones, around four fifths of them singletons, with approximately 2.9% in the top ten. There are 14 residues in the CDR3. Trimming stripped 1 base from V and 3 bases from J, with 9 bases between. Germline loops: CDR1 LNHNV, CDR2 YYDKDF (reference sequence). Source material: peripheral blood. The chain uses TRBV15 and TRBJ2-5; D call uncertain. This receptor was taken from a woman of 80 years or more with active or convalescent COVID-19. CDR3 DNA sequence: TGTGCCACCAGCAGAGGATGGCAGAAAGAGACCCAGTACTTC. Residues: CATSRGWQKETQYF.